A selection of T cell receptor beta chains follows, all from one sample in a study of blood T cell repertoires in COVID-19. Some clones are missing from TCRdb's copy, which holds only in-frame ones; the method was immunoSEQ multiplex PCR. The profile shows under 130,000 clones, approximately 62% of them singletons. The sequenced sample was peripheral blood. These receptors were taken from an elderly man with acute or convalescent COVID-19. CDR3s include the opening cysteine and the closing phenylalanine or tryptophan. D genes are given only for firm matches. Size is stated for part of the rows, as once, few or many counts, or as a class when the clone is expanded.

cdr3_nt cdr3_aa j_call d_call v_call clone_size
TGTGCCACCACACCAGGGGGCGCATCAGATACGCAGTATTTT CATTPGGASDTQYF TRBJ2-3 TRBD1 TRBV6-5 -
TGCGCCAGCAGCAAGCCGGACAGCTCTAGCACAGATACGCAGTATTTT CASSKPDSSSTDTQYF TRBJ2-3 - TRBV5-1 -
TGTGCCAGCAGCCAAGGGCCTCGGGGGGCCAACGAGCAGTACTTC CASSQGPRGANEQYF TRBJ2-7 - TRBV3-1/TRBV3-2 -
TGTGCCAGTAATCAGGGGGCCAATGAGCAGTTCTTC CASNQGANEQFF TRBJ2-1 TRBD1 TRBV10-3 -
TGTGCCAGCAGCGTAGGTTTAGATGTCAGGGGCTATGGCTACACCTTC CASSVGLDVRGYGYTF TRBJ1-2 - TRBV9 few
TGTGCCAGCAGCGCTTCCGGGTCGCAGTACAATGAGCAGTTCTTC CASSASGSQYNEQFF TRBJ2-1 - TRBV7-6 -
TGTGCCAGCTCACTATCTCCGGGACTAGCGGGAGTTGGGGGCGCCGGGGAGCTGTTTTTT CASSLSPGLAGVGGAGELFF TRBJ2-2 TRBD2 TRBV18 -
TGTGCCATCAGTGAGGCACCTAGCGGGAGGACAGATACGCAGTATTTT CAISEAPSGRTDTQYF TRBJ2-3 TRBD2 TRBV10-3 -
TGTGCCAGCAGACCGGGACTAAACACCGGGGAGCTGTTTTTT CASRPGLNTGELFF TRBJ2-2 TRBD2 TRBV2 -
TGCGCCAGCAGCCAAGAGAAAATTGGCCTTTTCGGGGACTCCGACAATGAGCAGTTCTTC CASSQEKIGLFGDSDNEQFF TRBJ2-1 - TRBV4-1 -
TGTGCCAGCAGTGGGCCCGGAGGAGAGACCCAGTACTTC CASSGPGGETQYF TRBJ2-5 - TRBV12-3/TRBV12-4 once
TGTGCCAGCGAACCCGGGACAGGGGGCTACACTGAAGCTTTCTTT CASEPGTGGYTEAFF TRBJ1-1 TRBD1 TRBV19 -
TGTGCCAGCAGCCCCGATGATCGATCCGGGGTCGAGGCTTTCTTT CASSPDDRSGVEAFF TRBJ1-1 - TRBV9 -
TGTGCCAGCAGCCAAAGCGCGAACACTGAAGCTTTCTTT CASSQSANTEAFF TRBJ1-1 - TRBV3-1/TRBV3-2 -
TGTGCCAGCAGTCTGAGCGTGAATACGCAGTATTTT CASSLSVNTQYF TRBJ2-3 - TRBV6-2/TRBV6-3 -
TGTGCCAGCAGCGCCCTATCCGGAGACTACAATGAGCAGTTCTTC CASSALSGDYNEQFF TRBJ2-1 - TRBV9 few
TGCGCCAGCAGCCAAGATCACCGGGGAGATTGGCAGTTCTTC CASSQDHRGDWQFF TRBJ2-1 - TRBV4-1 few
TGTGCCACCAGCGGGGACAGGGGGCAGGAGGACGAAAAACTGTTTTTT CATSGDRGQEDEKLFF TRBJ1-4 TRBD1 TRBV15 -
TGCAGCGTTGTTCGCGCGGGAGGGCCGGATAATGAGCAGTTCTTC CSVVRAGGPDNEQFF TRBJ2-1 TRBD2 TRBV29-1 -
TGCGCCAGTAGGGCTATAGCGGGAGGGACGAACACCGGGGAGCTGTTTTTT CASRAIAGGTNTGELFF TRBJ2-2 TRBD2 TRBV5-1 -
TGTGCCAGCAGCCAAGTGGGGGGACTGGAGCAGTACTTC CASSQVGGLEQYF TRBJ2-7 - TRBV3-1/TRBV3-2 -
TGTGCCAGCAGGCCAGGGGGGCTGAACACTGAAGCTTTCTTT CASRPGGLNTEAFF TRBJ1-1 TRBD1 TRBV5-6 -
TGTGCCAGCAGCCCCTTTTTCTCTGGGGCCAACGTCCTGACTTTC CASSPFFSGANVLTF TRBJ2-6 - TRBV14 -
TGCGCCAGCAGTGTCGGCAGAGGCGGTGAGCAGTTCTTC CASSVGRGGEQFF TRBJ2-1 - TRBV10-2 -
TGTGCCAGCAGCTTAGCGGCAGGGCTGGGCACAGATACGCAGTATTTT CASSLAAGLGTDTQYF TRBJ2-3 - TRBV7-9 -
TGTGCCAGCGGGCGTGGCGGACTCCAAGAGACCCAGTACTTC CASGRGGLQETQYF TRBJ2-5 - TRBV28 -
TGTGCCAGCTCACCGGGACAGGGGGCGAGCGAGCAGTACTTC CASSPGQGASEQYF TRBJ2-7 TRBD1 TRBV18 -
TGTGCCAGCAGCTTGGATTACGGGAGAATGCGGTACGAGCAGTACTTC CASSLDYGRMRYEQYF TRBJ2-7 - TRBV5-5 -
TGTGCCAGCAGCTTAAGTGGGCAGGGGGAGACCCAGTACTTC CASSLSGQGETQYF TRBJ2-5 - TRBV7-3 -
TGTGCCAGCAGCGTCCGACCCGGGGGGGAGCAGTACTTC CASSVRPGGEQYF TRBJ2-7 TRBD2 TRBV6-5 -
TGTGCCAGCAGCCAAGGGGGGGTCACTGAAGCTTTCTTT CASSQGGVTEAFF TRBJ1-1 - TRBV3-1/TRBV3-2 -
TGTGCCAGCAGCCCTATTGGGACTAGCGGGGGCCTTCTTTCTCAGTACTTC CASSPIGTSGGLLSQYF TRBJ2-7 TRBD2 TRBV7-2 -
TGTGCCAGCAGGGACTCAGCTAACTATGGCTACACCTTC CASRDSANYGYTF TRBJ1-2 - TRBV9 -
TGTGCCAGTAGTATAGGTCTAGCGGGATCTCCGTACTTC CASSIGLAGSPYF TRBJ2-7 TRBD2 TRBV19 -
TGTGCCACCAGCAGAGGGGAGGAGGATCAGCCCCAGCATTTT CATSRGEEDQPQHF TRBJ1-5 - TRBV15 -
TGTGCCTGGAGTTTCAGGGCAGGGGAGACCCAGTACTTC CAWSFRAGETQYF TRBJ2-5 - TRBV30 once
TGTGCCAGCAGCCGATCAGTTGGGGACTCAGGTGAGCAGTTCTTC CASSRSVGDSGEQFF TRBJ2-1 - TRBV11-2 -
TGTGCCAGCAGTTACTCGGAGGTGGGTGTGTACGAGCAGTACTTC CASSYSEVGVYEQYF TRBJ2-7 - TRBV6-5 -
TGCAGTGCCAGTCCCCTAACCAACACCGGGGAGCTGTTTTTT CSASPLTNTGELFF TRBJ2-2 - TRBV20-1 -
TGTGCCAGCGGACCCGGGACTGCCGGGTACCAAGAGACCCAGTACTTC CASGPGTAGYQETQYF TRBJ2-5 - TRBV27 -
- CASSSSTGPNTQYF TRBJ2-3 - TRBV27 -
TGTGCCAGCAGTCCTGACGGGTTTCCTGGAGCTTTCTTT CASSPDGFPGAFF TRBJ1-1 - TRBV12-3/TRBV12-4 -
TGTGCCAGCAGCGCAACCGGGACAGGAAACACTGAAGCTTTCTTT CASSATGTGNTEAFF TRBJ1-1 TRBD1 TRBV5-5 -
TGTGCCAGCAGTTTACAGGGGGCCCCTAACTATGGCTACACCTTC CASSLQGAPNYGYTF TRBJ1-2 TRBD1 TRBV28 -
TGCGCCAGCAACCTTGGACAGGGAGGACCAGATACGCAGTATTTT CASNLGQGGPDTQYF TRBJ2-3 TRBD1 TRBV10-1 -
TGTGCCAGCAGCGGACAGGGGGCATACTATGGCTACACCTTC CASSGQGAYYGYTF TRBJ1-2 TRBD1 TRBV9 medium-sized
TGTGCCAGCAGCGGAGAGGTAGGGGGTCTAGCGGGAGCGTGGACCGGGGAGCTGTTTTTT CASSGEVGGLAGAWTGELFF TRBJ2-2 TRBD2 TRBV9 -
TGTGCCAGCAGTTACATCGGGTCTGGAAACACCATATATTTT CASSYIGSGNTIYF TRBJ1-3 - TRBV6-2/TRBV6-3 -
TGTGCCAGCAGCCCCGGGACAGGGGTAGGTCAGCCCCAGCATTTT CASSPGTGVGQPQHF TRBJ1-5 TRBD1 TRBV7-6 few